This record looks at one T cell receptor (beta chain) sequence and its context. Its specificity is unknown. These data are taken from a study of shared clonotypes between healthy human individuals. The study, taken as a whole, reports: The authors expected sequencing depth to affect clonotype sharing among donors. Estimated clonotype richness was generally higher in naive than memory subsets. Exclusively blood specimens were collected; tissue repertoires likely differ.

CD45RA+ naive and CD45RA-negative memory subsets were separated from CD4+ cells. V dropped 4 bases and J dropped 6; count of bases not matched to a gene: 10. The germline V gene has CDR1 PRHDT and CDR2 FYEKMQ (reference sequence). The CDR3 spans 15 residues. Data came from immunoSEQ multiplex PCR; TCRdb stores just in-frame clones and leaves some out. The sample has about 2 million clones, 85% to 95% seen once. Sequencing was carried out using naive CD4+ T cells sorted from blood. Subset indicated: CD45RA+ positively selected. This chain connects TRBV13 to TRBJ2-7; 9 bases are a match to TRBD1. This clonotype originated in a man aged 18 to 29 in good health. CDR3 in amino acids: CASSSNTGQGREQYF. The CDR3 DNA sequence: TGTGCCAGCAGCTCCAATACGGGACAGGGACGCGAGCAGTACTTC.